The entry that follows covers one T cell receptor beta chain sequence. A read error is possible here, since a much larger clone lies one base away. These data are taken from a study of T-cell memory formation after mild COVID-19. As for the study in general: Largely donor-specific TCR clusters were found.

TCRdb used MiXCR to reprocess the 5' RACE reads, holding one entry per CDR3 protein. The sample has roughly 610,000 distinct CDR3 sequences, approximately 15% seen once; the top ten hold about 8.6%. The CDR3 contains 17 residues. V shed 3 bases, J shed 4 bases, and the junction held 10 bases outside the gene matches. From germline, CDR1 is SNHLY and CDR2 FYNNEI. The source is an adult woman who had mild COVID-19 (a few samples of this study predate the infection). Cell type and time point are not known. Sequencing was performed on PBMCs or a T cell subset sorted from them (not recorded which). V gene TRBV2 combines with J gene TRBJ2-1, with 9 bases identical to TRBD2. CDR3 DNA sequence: TGTGCCAGCAGTGAGGGCCTAGCGGGGCGGAAGTACAATGAGCAGTTCTTC. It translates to CASSEGLAGRKYNEQFF.